Below, one T cell receptor beta chain is given with its context. Its antigen is undetermined. This sample is part of a study of early stage breast cancer tumors. The overall study: About 80% of the 16 invasive tumors were ER+, PR+ and HER2-.

Profiled with immunoSEQ multiplex PCR; TCRdb holds only in-frame clones, not every one. Of fewer than 90,000 clones in the sample, 79% were seen once. Findings of the study overall: Enriched TCRB sequences shared across patients were mostly commonly generated sequences.

The CDR3 is made up of 12 amino acids. Germline V gene sequence: CDR1 SGHVS, CDR2 FQNEAQ. V gave up 5 bases and J gave up 6 bases, with 11 bases separating them. The sequence was collected from a person aged 55 to 75 with breast cancer. The rearrangement joins TRBV7-8 to TRBJ2-7; tentative D call: TRBD1 (5 bases). Sequencing was done on a sample of blood. CDR3: CASSHNQGEQYF. The CDR3 DNA follows: TGTGCCAGCAGCCACAACCAGGGCGAGCAGTACTTC. Full variable domain (rest looked up from reference TRBV7-8 and TRBJ2-7): GAGVSQSPRYKVAKRGQDVALRCDPISGHVSLFWYQQALGQGPEFLTYFQNEAQLDKSGLPSDRFFAERPEGSVSTLKIQRTQQEDSAVYLCASSHNQGEQYFGPGTRLTVT.